The 3 T cell receptor beta chains below come from one sample, sequenced in a study of blood T cell repertoires in COVID-19. TCRdb's table, derived via immunoSEQ multiplex PCR, lists solely in-frame clones and lacks some. Seen here are about 180,000 clones, about 83% observed once, and the top ten hold under 15%. Sequenced input: peripheral blood. The receptor source for this set is a woman aged 70-85 years with COVID-19, enrolled during active disease.

This chain links TRBV7-8 with TRBJ2-7; D is possibly TRBD1 (5 bases). Germline CDR1 reads SGHVS; CDR2 reads FQNEAQ. This CDR3 spans 16 amino acids. Trimming took off 0 bases at V and 4 bases at J, with 16 bases between the two ends. DNA for the CDR3: TGTGCCAGCAGCTTAGCCACAGCAGGGCTCAAGTACGAGCAGTACTTC. It encodes CASSLATAGLKYEQYF.

V and J are TRBV12-3 or TRBV12-4 and TRBJ2-2; D gene uncertain. V was pared by 6 bases and J by 0 bases, with 5 bases between. The length of the CDR3 is 13 residues. The CDR3 sequence is CASSTANTGELFF. The CDR3, as DNA: TGTGCCAGCAGCACAGCGAACACCGGGGAGCTGTTTTTT.

The genes are TRBV5-1 and TRBJ1-4; unclear D gene. Germline CDR1 is SGHRS and CDR2 is YFSETQ. The V and J ends lost 5 bases and 7 bases respectively, with 15 bases between them. The CDR3 covers 14 residues. CDR3 DNA sequence: TGCGCCAGCAGTGGAGGGCCCGGTGGTGAAAAACTGTTTTTT. Encoded protein: CASSGGPGGEKLFF.